This T cell receptor (beta chain) stems from a study of shared clonotypes between healthy human individuals. Study-level background: The donor group consisted of a couple of women and three men, aged 18 to 49.

Per the authors' pipeline: From ImmunoSEQ came sequences covering only the junction and carrying no quality scores, so filtering differed. Repertoires were generated with immunoSEQ multiplex PCR, while TCRdb's copy carries only in-frame clones and drops some. V and J calls plus clone size are reproduced from that table; the DNA served to infer D and trimming. The table has about a million clones, around 77% seen once. Per germline, CDR1 SNHLY and CDR2 FYNNEI. Germline trimming cut 6 bases from V and 7 bases from J; bases unmatched to any gene: 4. The CDR3 spans 14 residues. The study drew its donors from healthy HIV-negative adults without recent acute infections or vaccinations.

This receptor was taken from a young man in good health. Some clones in this sample may be carry-over from other donors' samples. The specimen sequenced was memory CD4+ T cells from PBMCs. The subset was: CD45RA-negative fraction. The V call is TRBV2, the J call TRBJ2-1, with 12 positions matching TRBD2. The CDR3 loop reads CASRGTSGLNEQFF. The DNA of the CDR3 is TGTGCCAGCAGGGGGACTAGCGGGCTAAATGAGCAGTTCTTC.